A single sample gave rise to the 32 T cell receptor beta chains below, sequenced in a study of blood T cell repertoires in COVID-19. Clones were sequenced by immunoSEQ multiplex PCR, and TCRdb holds only the in-frame ones, with some missing. The table includes 110,000 or so clones, more than 75% detected once. The sequenced sample consisted of peripheral blood. The receptors originated from a man in his 60s with acute or convalescent COVID-19.

This sequence joins TRBV6-6 and TRBJ2-3; 10 bases line up with TRBD1. This CDR3 is built from 14 residues. Germline values: CDR1 MNHNY, CDR2 SVGAGI (reference sequence). Trimming removed 4 bases from V and 6 bases from J; junction bases left unmatched: 4. The CDR3 bases are TGTGCCAGCAGTTCCCGGACAGGGGGGGATACGCAGTATTTT. As protein: CASSSRTGGDTQYF.

This clone was counted a single time. This rearrangement joins TRBV7-2 to TRBJ2-4; 9 bases agree with TRBD2. This CDR3 contains 17 residues. V lost 5 bases and J lost 0; bases outside the gene matches: 8. CDR1 and CDR2 from the germline V gene are SGHTA and FQGNSA. The CDR3: CASSLSGRILAKNIQYF. DNA for the CDR3: TGTGCCAGCAGCCTCAGCGGGAGGATTTTAGCCAAAAACATTCAGTACTTC.

CDR3 nucleotide sequence: TGCAGCGTTCGGGTATCTGGAGGGGAAAATCAGCCCCAGCATTTT. Amino acid sequence: CSVRVSGGENQPQHF. The gene calls are TRBV29-1 and TRBJ1-5, with TRBD1 as a possible D gene (5 bases). V was shortened by 5 bases and J by 4 bases, with 18 bases between the two germline ends. Germline V gene data show CDR1 as SQVTM and CDR2 as ANQGSEA. This CDR3 contains 15 residues.

The rearrangement joins TRBV28 to TRBJ2-2; 14 bases fit TRBD2. Germline V gene lookup returns CDR1 MDHEN and CDR2 SYDVKM. J lost 6 bases, V lost 2 bases, and 2 bases had no gene match. This CDR3 has 16 residues. CDR3 region: CASSLGLAGGSGELFF. CDR3 nucleotide sequence: TGTGCCAGCAGTTTAGGACTAGCGGGAGGATCCGGGGAGCTGTTTTTT.

V and J are TRBV7-2 and TRBJ2-7; 7 positions match TRBD2. Per germline, CDR1 SGHTA and CDR2 FQGNSA. The ends lost 5 bases at V and 6 bases at J; junction bases unmatched: 7. The CDR3 runs 13 residues. Here the CDR3 DNA reads TGTGCCAGCAGCCGGACTAGTTGGACCGAGCAGTACTTC. It specifies CASSRTSWTEQYF. The whole variable domain, remainder taken from reference TRBV7-2 and TRBJ2-7, is GAGVSQSPSNKVTEKGKDVELRCDPISGHTALYWYRQSLGQGLEFLIYFQGNSAPDKSGLPSDRFSAERTGGSVSTLTIQRTQQEDSAVYLCASSRTSWTEQYFGPGTRLTVT.

Of note for this clone: Its ends do not fully match the called genes, so a read error is possible. The chain couples TRBV25-1 to TRBJ2-1; 9 bases are a match to TRBD2. Germline CDR1 MGHDK, CDR2 SYGVNS. CDR3 length: 15 residues. For the CDR3, the DNA is TGTGCCAGCAGGGAATCGGGACTAGCCTCTCTGGGGCAGTTCTTC. Translation: CASRESGLASLGQFF. Supplemented by reference TRBV25-1 and TRBJ2-1, the full variable domain reads EADIYQTPRYLVIGTGKKITLECSQTMGHDKMYWYQQDPGMELHLIHYSYGVNSTEKGDLSSESTVSRIRTEHFPLTLESARPSHTSQYLCASRESGLASLGQFFGPGTRLTVL.

This clone is a singleton in its sample. V usage is TRBV5-1 and J usage is TRBJ2-2; weak D call: TRBD1 (7 bases). V lost 0 bases, J lost 2 bases, and 11 bases lay in between. Germline values: CDR1 SGHRS, CDR2 YFSETQ. There are 16 residues in the CDR3. CDR3 residues: CASSLGRGRNTGELFF. Here the CDR3 DNA reads TGCGCCAGCAGCTTGGGGAGGGGGCGCAACACCGGGGAGCTGTTTTTT.

The V gene is TRBV5-1, the J gene TRBJ1-1; tentatively, D is TRBD1 (5 bases). V lost 2 bases, J lost 10 bases, and 12 bases lay in between. Germline CDR1 reads SGHRS; CDR2 reads YFSETQ. This CDR3 spans 12 amino acids. The DNA for the CDR3 is TGCGCCAGCAGCTTCCCCCAGGGCCCAGCTTTCTTT. It encodes CASSFPQGPAFF.

V and J are TRBV14 and TRBJ2-1; 7 bases agree with TRBD2. The CDR3 is made up of 15 amino acids. Germline V gives CDR1 SGHDN, CDR2 FVKESK. With 0 bases clipped from V and 10 bases from J, the junction kept 9 bases outside the gene matches. CDR3 region: CASSQDAGVYREQFF. The CDR3 nucleotides read TGTGCCAGCAGCCAAGACGCGGGGGTATACAGGGAGCAGTTCTTC. Drawing the rest from reference TRBV14 and TRBJ2-1, the complete variable domain is EAGVTQFPSHSVIEKGQTVTLRCDPISGHDNLYWYRRVMGKEIKFLLHFVKESKQDESGMPNNRFLAERTGGTYSTLKVQPAELEDSGVYFCASSQDAGVYREQFFGPGTRLTVL.

The V and J genes are TRBV5-8 and TRBJ2-1, with 7 bases lining up with TRBD2. The V and J ends lost 3 bases and 2 bases, in that order; junction bases with no gene match: 5. The CDR3 covers 15 residues. Germline CDR1 SGHTS, CDR2 YDEGEE. The CDR3 nucleotides are TGTGCCAGCAGCTCTCGGACTAGAACCTACAATGAGCAGTTCTTC. This codes for CASSSRTRTYNEQFF.

J is TRBJ2-5 and V is TRBV19, with D maybe TRBD1 (5 bases). This CDR3 is 12 amino acids long. V was shortened by 2 bases and J by 9 bases, with 10 bases between the two germline ends. Germline V CDR1 and CDR2: LNHDA, SQIVND (reference sequence). CDR3 nucleotides: TGTGCCAGTAGTATAACCGGACAACCCCAGTACTTC. Encoded protein: CASSITGQPQYF.

V gene TRBV19 combines with J gene TRBJ2-4, with 11 bases identical to TRBD1. This CDR3 comprises 14 residues. Germline values: CDR1 LNHDA, CDR2 SQIVND (reference sequence). The junction had 5 bases not matched to a gene; V was cut back by 4 bases and J by 9 bases. The CDR3 loop reads CASSTPGTGGIQYF. Here the CDR3 DNA reads TGTGCCAGTAGTACCCCCGGGACAGGGGGCATTCAGTACTTC.

The chain employs TRBV28 and TRBJ2-1; D gene uncertain. CDR1 and CDR2 from the germline V gene are MDHEN and SYDVKM. The CDR3 is 13 residues long. V was trimmed by 1 base and J by 7 bases, leaving 8 bases between them. The CDR3 DNA reads TGTGCCAGCAGTTTATTAAACGGGAATGAGCAGTTCTTC. This sequence encodes CASSLLNGNEQFF. The variable domain in full, completed from reference TRBV28 and TRBJ2-1, reads DVKVTQSSRYLVKRTGEKVFLECVQDMDHENMFWYRQDPGLGLRLIYFSYDVKMKEKGDIPEGYSVSREKKERFSLILESASTNQTSMYLCASSLLNGNEQFFGPGTRLTVL.

J is TRBJ2-7 and V is TRBV19; 7 bases fit TRBD2. Per the germline V gene, CDR1 is LNHDA and CDR2 is SQIVND (reference sequence). V trimming: 6 bases; J trimming: 2 bases; junction bases outside the gene matches: 10. The CDR3 spans 15 residues. The CDR3 reads CASSPPGGRAYEQYF. CDR3 DNA sequence: TGTGCCAGTAGCCCTCCGGGCGGGAGAGCCTACGAGCAGTACTTC.

The V call is TRBV10-2, the J call TRBJ2-7, with 9 bases aligning to TRBD2. After removal of 4 bases from V and 6 bases from J, the junction contained 7 bases not matched to a gene. CDR1 WSHSY and CDR2 SAAADI come from the germline V gene. The length of the CDR3 is 14 residues. CDR3: CASSVNSGSAEQYF. The CDR3 nucleotides are TGCGCCAGCAGTGTTAATAGCGGGAGTGCCGAGCAGTACTTC.

The chain joins TRBV5-1 to TRBJ1-2; 8 bases are shared with TRBD1. This CDR3 has 15 amino acids. V was clipped by 5 bases and J by 7 bases; unmatched bases: 13. Germline-derived CDR1 and CDR2 are SGHRS and YFSETQ. CDR3 nucleotides: TGCGCCAGCAGTTTTCAGACAGGGGCAGACTCTGGCTACACCTTC. It codes for CASSFQTGADSGYTF.

The chain has TRBV28 and TRBJ1-5; 7 bases match TRBD1. The V gene end was trimmed by 6 bases and the J gene end by 3 bases; junction bases not matched to a gene: 8. The germline V gene has CDR1 MDHEN and CDR2 SYDVKM. This CDR3 is built from 15 residues. CDR3 residues: CASRDSTGNNQPQHF. The CDR3 DNA reads TGTGCCAGCAGGGATTCGACAGGGAACAATCAGCCCCAGCATTTT.

V usage is TRBV5-5 and J usage is TRBJ2-7; 7 nucleotides match TRBD2. The V segment lost 4 bases and the J segment 3 bases; nucleotides outside the gene matches: 4. CDR1 and CDR2 (germline): SGHKS, YYEKEE (reference sequence). This CDR3 has 13 amino acids. Here the CDR3 DNA reads TGTGCCAGCAGCCCGTGGGACTACTACGAGCAGTACTTC. Its protein is CASSPWDYYEQYF.

This chain connects TRBV7-2 to TRBJ1-2; no definite D call. Germline CDR1 is SGHTA and CDR2 is FQGNSA. The CDR3 covers 14 residues. V was shortened by 5 bases and J by 0 bases, with 10 bases between the two germline ends. The DNA for the CDR3 is TGTGCCAGCAGCCTTGACGGAGCTAACTATGGCTACACCTTC. As protein: CASSLDGANYGYTF.

This clone was detected once. J is TRBJ2-2 and V is TRBV28, with a weak D call TRBD1 (6 bases). Germline V gives CDR1 MDHEN, CDR2 SYDVKM. This CDR3 has 16 residues. Between the trimmed V and J ends, which lost 8 bases and 4 bases, there was a span of 20 bases. In DNA form, the CDR3 reads TGTGCCAGCGAAATAGGGGGACGGTTCAGCACCGGGGAGCTGTTTTTT. It translates to CASEIGGRFSTGELFF.

This clone was observed a few times. The chain is built from TRBV28 and TRBJ2-7; D is unclear. This CDR3 contains 15 residues. V was trimmed by 5 bases and J by 2 bases, leaving 16 bases between them. Germline values: CDR1 MDHEN, CDR2 SYDVKM. The CDR3 sequence is CASSAYRRSTYEQYF. CDR3 sequence (DNA): TGTGCCAGCAGTGCATACCGACGGAGTACCTACGAGCAGTACTTC.

The CDR3 sequence: CSVEFSWGTGQHTF. The CDR3, as DNA: TGCAGCGTTGAATTCTCCTGGGGTACAGGGCAGCACACCTTC. The chain links TRBV29-1 to TRBJ1-2; maybe TRBD1 (6 bases). The CDR3 extends over 14 amino acids. V was pared by 2 bases and J by 12 bases, with 22 bases between. Germline V lookup: CDR1 SQVTM, CDR2 ANQGSEA.

This chain uses TRBV5-8 with TRBJ2-1; D might be TRBD2 (6 bases). Per the germline V gene, CDR1 is SGHTS and CDR2 is YDEGEE. The CDR3 has 16 residues. V gave up 1 base and J gave up 8 bases, with 19 bases separating them. The DNA of the CDR3 is TGTGCCAGCAGCTTGTACGGGTTCGGGCTAGCGCATGAGCAGTTCTTC. Encoded protein: CASSLYGFGLAHEQFF.

This chain joins TRBV19 and TRBJ2-2; 9 bases align to TRBD1. The CDR3 has 16 residues. Looked up from germline, CDR1 is LNHDA and CDR2 is SQIVND (reference sequence). V lost 4 bases and J lost 1; bases outside the gene matches: 4. CDR3 region: CASSKPTGGNTGELFF. In nucleotides, the CDR3 is TGTGCCAGTAGTAAACCGACAGGGGGGAACACCGGGGAGCTGTTTTTT.

The chain links TRBV28 to TRBJ1-4; 9 bases align to TRBD1. Germline loops: CDR1 MDHEN, CDR2 SYDVKM. This CDR3 comprises 18 residues. The trim removed 7 bases at V and 0 bases at J, leaving 12 bases unmatched. The CDR3 is CASTSLAGDRATNEKLFF. The CDR3 DNA follows: TGTGCCAGCACCTCACTCGCGGGGGACAGGGCAACTAATGAAAAACTGTTTTTT.

The chain links TRBV6-4 to TRBJ2-1; 7 positions agree with TRBD1. CDR1 is MRHNA and CDR2 is SNTAGT in the germline V gene. This CDR3 spans 15 amino acids. V was pared by 0 bases and J by 8 bases, with 7 bases of the junction left unmatched. The CDR3 DNA reads as TGTGCCAGCAGTGACTCAGGGGGCTTGGGCGATGAGCAGTTCTTC. The encoded protein is CASSDSGGLGDEQFF.

The chain links TRBV30 to TRBJ1-1; D call uncertain. Germline CDR1 reads GTSNPN; CDR2 reads SVGIG (reference sequence). The CDR3 length is 13 residues. Trimming shortened V by 0 bases and J by 1 base, and 6 bases separated the two germline ends. CDR3 bases: TGTGCCTGGAGTGTTAGGAGGAACACTGAAGCTTTCTTT. Its protein is CAWSVRRNTEAFF.

This clone has just a few counts. V usage is TRBV6-6 and J usage is TRBJ2-1; 7 positions agree with TRBD1. The CDR3 contains 15 residues. V shed 7 bases, J shed 5 bases, and the junction held 11 bases outside the gene matches. Germline values: CDR1 MNHNY, CDR2 SVGAGI (reference sequence). CDR3 DNA sequence: TGTGCCAGCAAAGATCTCCCCGGGACAGACAATGAGCAGTTCTTC. Translating gives CASKDLPGTDNEQFF.

V is TRBV7-2 and J is TRBJ1-1; D not resolved. Between the trimmed V and J ends, which lost 5 bases and 0 bases, there was a span of 13 bases. The CDR3 covers 15 residues. In germline, CDR1 is SGHTA, CDR2 FQGNSA. The chain's CDR3 is CASSPPRSMNTEAFF. In DNA, the CDR3 is TGTGCCAGCAGCCCACCGAGATCCATGAACACTGAAGCTTTCTTT.

The V gene is TRBV9, the J gene TRBJ1-3, with TRBD1 identical over 7 bases. This CDR3 has 15 amino acids. The V segment lost 0 bases and the J segment 4 bases; nucleotides outside the gene matches: 4. Germline CDR1 is SGDLS and CDR2 is YYNGEE. In DNA form, the CDR3 reads TGTGCCAGCAGCGTAGCAGGGGGAACAGGAAACACCATATATTTT. It yields the protein CASSVAGGTGNTIYF.

The chain has TRBV29-1 and TRBJ2-1; 7 positions agree with TRBD2. The CDR3 consists of 14 residues. With V trimmed by 4 bases and J by 5 bases, 8 bases remained unmatched. Germline V gene data show CDR1 as SQVTM and CDR2 as ANQGSEA. The CDR3 sequence: CSVVRLAANNEQFF. CDR3 coding DNA: TGCAGCGTTGTTAGGCTAGCGGCTAACAATGAGCAGTTCTTC.

The V call is TRBV4-3, the J call TRBJ1-1; D uncertain. With 0 bases removed from V and 1 base from J, the gap between germline ends came to 12 bases. Germline V gene sequence: CDR1 LGHNA, CDR2 YSLEER. CDR3 length: 16 amino acids. CDR3 sequence reads: CASSQDHLGGNTEAFF. CDR3 DNA sequence: TGCGCCAGCAGCCAAGATCATTTGGGAGGGAACACTGAAGCTTTCTTT.